This TCR beta chain was captured in a study of CD8+ T cells in alopecia areata. Following RNA extraction, reverse transcription yielded cDNA that acted as the sequencing template. Produced via immunoSEQ multiplex PCR; TCRdb's table is partial and in-frame only. This sample has about 140,000 clones, with 55% found just once. As regards this clone: Its specificity is not known.

Study observations and caveats: Elevated clonality characterized lesional scalp relative to normal scalp, particularly in alopecia totalis/universalis. Among patients, TCR sharing was less clear than in mice, a difference possibly due in part to HLA diversity in the patient population.

The CDR3 extends over 12 amino acids. V lost 6 bases to trimming and J lost 7 bases, with 12 bases between them. Germline V gives CDR1 LNHNV, CDR2 YYDKDF (reference sequence). The specimen sequenced was CD4+ T cells sorted from blood. This receptor was taken from a human donor in good health. The chain joins TRBV15 to TRBJ1-1; the D is unclear. The CDR3 protein is CATRLPSGEAFF. Here the CDR3 DNA reads TGTGCCACCAGGCTTCCTTCGGGTGAAGCTTTCTTT.